The 23 T cell receptor beta chains given below trace back to one sample, sequenced in a study of pediatric ulcerative colitis. Sequencing used immunoSEQ multiplex PCR; TCRdb keeps in-frame clones, though not all of them. This sample has about 60,000 clones, with 75% to 90% found just once. The sample taken for sequencing was blood. The receptors shown here come from a boy younger than 18 who was a control in a study of pediatric ulcerative colitis.

The CDR3 bases are TGTGCCACCAGCCAAACGAACGATGTGGGTTTCCCTTTTCAACCACAGCGAGAAAAACTGTTTTTT. Amino acid sequence: CATSQTNDVGFPFQPQREKLFF. The rearrangement joins TRBV15 to TRBJ1-4; D uncertain. Germline assignment: CDR1 LNHNV and CDR2 YYDKDF (reference sequence). Trimming shortened V by 5 bases and J by 8 bases, and 39 bases separated the two germline ends. This CDR3 has 22 residues.

This clone was observed once. The chain employs TRBV19 and TRBJ1-2; D gene unclear. This CDR3 has 13 residues. The V gene's germline CDR1 is LNHDA and CDR2 SQIVND (reference sequence). V was pared by 5 bases and J by 4 bases, with 11 bases between. Here the CDR3 DNA reads TGTGCCAGTAGTGGGTGGCGGACCTATGGCTACACCTTC. As protein: CASSGWRTYGYTF.

This chain joins TRBV7-9 and TRBJ2-7; D ambiguous. The CDR3 contains 14 residues. CDR1 and CDR2 (germline): SEHNR, FQNEAQ (reference sequence). V shed 3 bases and J shed 0 bases, with 9 bases lying between them. CDR3 loop: CASSFVGNSYEQYF. The CDR3 coding sequence is TGTGCCAGCAGCTTCGTAGGAAACTCCTACGAGCAGTACTTC.

This chain uses TRBV27 with TRBJ1-1; unclear D gene. V was trimmed by 2 bases and J by 5 bases, leaving 12 bases between them. The V gene's germline CDR1 is MNHEY and CDR2 SMNVEV (reference sequence). This CDR3 is built from 14 residues. This CDR3 reads CASSLAPSGTEAFF. The CDR3 region has the DNA TGTGCCAGCAGTTTAGCACCCTCGGGGACTGAAGCTTTCTTT.

The chain carries TRBV2 and TRBJ1-1, with TRBD1 as a possible D gene (5 bases). Trimming stripped 6 bases from V and 1 base from J, with 9 bases between. This CDR3 has 13 residues. CDR1 is SNHLY, CDR2 FYNNEI, per germline. The chain's CDR3 is CASRGTENTEAFF. The CDR3, as DNA: TGTGCCAGCAGGGGGACGGAGAACACTGAAGCTTTCTTT.

This rearrangement joins TRBV6-4 to TRBJ2-3; D ambiguous. V was cut by 4 bases and J by 0 bases, with 14 bases left in between. The CDR3 length is 16 residues. The V gene's germline CDR1 is MRHNA and CDR2 SNTAGT. CDR3: CASSGIAGHSTDTQYF. The CDR3 DNA follows: TGTGCCAGCAGTGGGATCGCAGGCCATAGCACAGATACGCAGTATTTT.

The chain recombines TRBV25-1 with TRBJ1-1, with D perhaps TRBD1 (5 bases). The CDR3 sequence is 15 residues long. CDR1 and CDR2 (germline): MGHDK, SYGVNS. V was clipped by 3 bases and J by 1 base, with 12 bases between them. CDR3 sequence (DNA): TGTGCCAGCAGTGATATAGGCAGGGCGAACACTGAAGCTTTCTTT. Translating it yields CASSDIGRANTEAFF.

The V gene is TRBV9, the J gene TRBJ1-6; D unclear. V lost 0 bases, J lost 8 bases, and 12 bases lay in between. Germline CDR1 is SGDLS and CDR2 is YYNGEE. This CDR3 is built from 15 residues. CDR3: CASSVEGRRDSPLHF. The CDR3, as DNA: TGTGCCAGCAGCGTAGAGGGCAGAAGGGATTCACCCCTCCACTTT.

In this sample, this clone turned up once. The chain is built from TRBV28 and TRBJ2-3; TRBD1 agrees at 7 bases. The CDR3 extends over 14 amino acids. The V gene end was trimmed by 5 bases and the J gene end by 2 bases; junction bases not matched to a gene: 4. Germline V gene data show CDR1 as MDHEN and CDR2 as SYDVKM. The CDR3 DNA sequence: TGTGCCAGCAGTCCGACAGGGCTCACAGATACGCAGTATTTT. Protein product: CASSPTGLTDTQYF.

The rearrangement links TRBV7-9 to TRBJ1-2; D is unresolved. V lost 5 bases and J lost 8, with 15 bases in between. CDR3 length: 13 residues. Per the germline V gene, CDR1 is SEHNR and CDR2 is FQNEAQ (reference sequence). The CDR3 is CASSLGEERGYTF. In DNA form, the CDR3 reads TGTGCCAGCAGCCTAGGAGAGGAACGGGGCTACACCTTC.

The genes are TRBV28 and TRBJ2-7; D call uncertain. V lost 3 bases and J lost 0, with 12 bases in between. The germline CDR1 and CDR2 sequences are MDHEN and SYDVKM. The CDR3 consists of 15 residues. CDR3 nucleotide sequence: TGTGCCAGCAGTTTTAGTACGGGCAGCTCCTACGAGCAGTACTTC. Its translation is CASSFSTGSSYEQYF.

This clone was detected only once. V usage is TRBV11-2 and J usage is TRBJ2-5, with 7 bases aligning to TRBD2. J lost 2 bases, V lost 2 bases, and 2 bases had no gene match. The CDR3 totals 14 residues. Germline CDR1 and CDR2: SGHAT and FQNNGV. In nucleotides, the CDR3 is TGTGCCAGCAGCTTATGGACTAGACAAGAGACCCAGTACTTC. Translation: CASSLWTRQETQYF.

The V and J genes are TRBV25-1 and TRBJ2-3; D is possibly TRBD2 (7 bases). From germline, CDR1 is MGHDK and CDR2 SYGVNS. Trimming took off 3 bases at V and 6 bases at J, with 16 bases between the two ends. The CDR3 covers 15 residues. The CDR3 DNA sequence: TGTGCCAGCAGTGAGGATCGGGGGGCAACCGATACGCAGTATTTT. It encodes CASSEDRGATDTQYF. Full variable domain (missing parts from reference TRBV25-1 and TRBJ2-3): EADIYQTPRYLVIGTGKKITLECSQTMGHDKMYWYQQDPGMELHLIHYSYGVNSTEKGDLSSESTVSRIRTEHFPLTLESARPSHTSQYLCASSEDRGATDTQYFGPGTRLTVL.

The chain couples TRBV14 to TRBJ2-7, with 8 positions matching TRBD2. CDR1 is SGHDN and CDR2 is FVKESK in the germline V gene. V was clipped by 4 bases and J by 6 bases; unmatched bases: 5. This CDR3 is 13 amino acids long. The CDR3 protein is CASSRTGGSEQYF. CDR3 DNA sequence: TGTGCCAGCAGCCGAACGGGGGGGTCCGAGCAGTACTTC.

This clone has a single count. V is TRBV9 and J is TRBJ1-4; TRBD1 might be the D (6 bases). Trimming cost V 3 bases and J 2 bases, with 8 bases left between them. This CDR3 is 14 amino acids long. In germline, CDR1 is SGDLS, CDR2 YYNGEE. CDR3 in DNA: TGTGCCAGCAGCGCAGGGGCCACTAATGAAAAACTGTTTTTT. Amino acid sequence: CASSAGATNEKLFF.

This clone has only one observation. The V gene is TRBV10-3, the J gene TRBJ1-6; maybe TRBD1 (5 bases). V lost 11 bases and J 7 bases, leaving 18 bases between the germline ends. The CDR3 runs to 14 residues. Germline V gene data show CDR1 as ENHRY and CDR2 as SYGVKD. CDR3 in DNA: TGTGCCGCGACAGCACAGGCCGCCAATTCACCCCTCCACTTT. As protein: CAATAQAANSPLHF.

The chain has TRBV9 and TRBJ1-4; 9 bases are a match to TRBD1. The CDR3 is made up of 18 amino acids. J lost 8 bases, V lost 0 bases, and 14 bases had no gene match. CDR1 and CDR2 from the germline V gene are SGDLS and YYNGEE. CDR3 in DNA: TGTGCCAGCAGCGTAGGAGGGACAGGGTTTAAAGGAGGGGAAAAACTGTTTTTT. This sequence encodes CASSVGGTGFKGGEKLFF.

This sequence joins TRBV5-4 and TRBJ2-2; 8 nucleotides match TRBD2. With 9 bases clipped from V and 5 bases from J, the junction kept 12 bases outside the gene matches. The CDR3 has 15 residues. CDR1 is SGHNT and CDR2 is YYREEE in the germline V gene (reference sequence). CDR3 nucleotide sequence: TGTGCCATCTCGAGCGGGGGTCAGGGGACCGGGGAGCTGTTTTTT. This translates into CAISSGGQGTGELFF.

The J gene is TRBJ2-1, the V gene TRBV7-3; D uncertain. The CDR3 sequence is 13 residues long. CDR1 SGHTA and CDR2 FQGTGA come from the germline V gene. V lost 5 bases to trimming and J lost 8 bases, with 13 bases between them. In DNA, the CDR3 is TGTGCCAGCAGCCTCAACTTTATAGATGAGCAGTTCTTC. Residues: CASSLNFIDEQFF.

This clone was recorded only once. The V call is TRBV23-1, the J call TRBJ2-7, with D possibly TRBD1 on 6 matching bases. TRBV23-1 qualifies as an ORF whose function is uncertain. The CDR3 consists of 12 residues. V lost 4 bases and J 6 bases, leaving 10 bases between the germline ends. The CDR3 here is CASSPDRGEQYF. CDR3 nucleotides: TGCGCCAGCAGTCCGGACAGAGGCGAGCAGTACTTC.

V is TRBV5-6 and J is TRBJ2-5; TRBD2 agrees at 8 bases. Germline values: CDR1 SGHDT, CDR2 YYEEEE. J was trimmed by 5 bases and V by 5 bases; bases with no gene match: 11. The CDR3 loop spans 15 amino acids. CDR3 loop: CASRFRGGITETQYF. CDR3 DNA: TGTGCCAGCAGATTCCGGGGGGGAATAACTGAGACCCAGTACTTC. Based on the CDR3 plus reference TRBV5-6 and TRBJ2-5, the full variable domain is DAGVTQSPTHLIKTRGQQVTLRCSPKSGHDTVSWYQQALGQGPQFIFQYYEEEERQRGNFPDRFSGHQFPNYSSELNVNALLLGDSALYLCASRFRGGITETQYFGPGTRLLVL.

The rearrangement links TRBV27 to TRBJ1-2; D is possibly TRBD1 (5 bases). V lost 5 bases and J lost 4, with 11 bases in between. CDR3 length: 13 residues. Germline CDR1 reads MNHEY; CDR2 reads SMNVEV (reference sequence). DNA for the CDR3: TGTGCCAGCAGTCCGGCAGGGCTCTATGGCTACACCTTC. Its protein is CASSPAGLYGYTF.

The V call is TRBV5-1, the J call TRBJ2-3; D uncertain. V lost 2 bases and J lost 2, with 12 bases in between. Germline CDR1 and CDR2: SGHRS and YFSETQ. The CDR3 sequence is 15 residues long. The CDR3 DNA follows: TGCGCCAGCAGCTTCGAACATACACCCACAGATACGCAGTATTTT. This translates into CASSFEHTPTDTQYF.